This T cell receptor beta chain was profiled in a study of early T cells in non-severe SARS-CoV-2 infection. There are many counts of this clonotype. CDR1 is SEHNR, CDR2 FQNEAQ, per germline (reference sequence). This CDR3 spans 16 amino acids. V shed 7 bases and J shed 1 base, with 19 bases lying between them. Attachment of unique molecular identifiers to individual cDNA molecules was performed. Each CDR3 protein gets one entry after TCRdb re-called the 5' RACE reads with MiXCR. The sample holds some 64,000 distinct CDR3 sequences; about a tenth are singletons and the top ten take under 2%. This receptor was obtained from an adult who was a healthcare worker with PCR-confirmed SARS-CoV-2 infection or an uninfected control (not recorded which). The chain links TRBV7-9 to TRBJ2-5; weak D call: TRBD1 (5 bases). The sequenced sample consisted of whole blood. The CDR3 nucleotides are TGTGCCAGCACCCTTGGTCAGGGTCTTCCCCAAGAGACCCAGTACTTC. Protein: CASTLGQGLPQETQYF.